The 30 T cell receptor beta chains listed next were all sequenced from one sample in a study of blood T cell repertoires in COVID-19. Clones were sequenced by immunoSEQ multiplex PCR, and TCRdb holds only the in-frame ones, with some missing. Of around 50,000 clones in the sample, roughly four fifths were seen once. The sequencing sample was made of peripheral blood. The source of these receptors is a man aged 35-49 years with acute or convalescent COVID-19.

The chain has TRBV7-9 and TRBJ2-2; unclear D gene. The CDR3 has 12 amino acids. Germline loops: CDR1 SEHNR, CDR2 FQNEAQ (reference sequence). V was trimmed by 4 bases and J by 7 bases, leaving 7 bases between them. This chain's CDR3 is CASSSSGGELFF. The CDR3 bases are TGTGCCAGCAGCTCCTCGGGCGGGGAGCTGTTTTTT.

J is TRBJ2-3 and V is TRBV29-1; 10 positions match TRBD2. The CDR3 spans 16 residues. Germline V gene lookup returns CDR1 SQVTM and CDR2 ANQGSEA. V was clipped by 0 bases and J by 2 bases; unmatched bases: 5. The CDR3 bases are TGCAGCGTTGAAGATCACCTAGCGGGAGTCACAGATACGCAGTATTTT. It yields the protein CSVEDHLAGVTDTQYF.

CDR3 sequence reads: CASSFERRNTEAFF. The CDR3 DNA reads as TGCGCCAGCAGCTTCGAACGGAGGAACACTGAAGCTTTCTTT. The chain couples TRBV4-3 to TRBJ1-1; D ambiguous. The germline gives CDR1 LGHNA, CDR2 YSLEER. The CDR3 totals 14 residues. V lost 5 bases to trimming and J lost 1 base, with 11 bases between them.

J is TRBJ2-2 and V is TRBV3-1 (or the pseudogene TRBV3-2), with D possibly TRBD1 on 5 matching bases. Deletions cut 6 bases from V and 6 bases from J, with 11 bases between. The CDR3 is 13 amino acids. Per the germline V gene, CDR1 is LGHDT and CDR2 is YNNKEL (reference sequence). CDR3 amino acids: CASSRGSAGELFF. In DNA form, the CDR3 reads TGTGCCAGCAGTAGGGGAAGCGCCGGGGAGCTGTTTTTT.

The chain links TRBV15 to TRBJ1-1, with 7 bases matching TRBD1. V lost 0 bases, J lost 0 bases, and 7 bases stayed unmatched. The CDR3 loop spans 17 amino acids. Per germline, CDR1 LNHNV and CDR2 YYDKDF (reference sequence). The CDR3 loop reads CATSRDRTGGMNTEAFF. CDR3 DNA: TGTGCCACCAGCAGAGATCGGACAGGAGGTATGAACACTGAAGCTTTCTTT.

The chain couples TRBV9 to TRBJ1-1; D unresolved. The V end lost 2 bases, the J end lost 3 bases, and 11 bases lay between the germline ends. The germline V gene encodes CDR1 SGDLS and CDR2 YYNGEE. This CDR3 comprises 14 residues. The CDR3 sequence: CASSVGLQYTEAFF. CDR3 in DNA: TGTGCCAGCAGCGTTGGGCTACAATACACTGAAGCTTTCTTT.

This clone was recorded once. The genes are TRBV10-3 and TRBJ2-7; 13 nucleotides agree with TRBD2. V lost 5 bases to trimming and J lost 0 bases; unmatched junction nucleotides: 4. Germline V gene sequence: CDR1 ENHRY, CDR2 SYGVKD. The CDR3 consists of 16 residues. The CDR3 region is CAISWTSGGHSYEQYF. The CDR3 coding sequence is TGTGCCATCAGTTGGACTAGCGGGGGTCACTCCTACGAGCAGTACTTC.

The chain uses TRBV5-1 and TRBJ1-2; no clear D. Trimming pared 4 bases from V and 0 bases from J, leaving 19 bases between. The CDR3 runs to 17 residues. CDR1 is SGHRS, CDR2 YFSETQ, per germline. The DNA of the CDR3 is TGCGCCAGCAGCCCCTCCTCATATTTGGACTCTAACTATGGCTACACCTTC. Protein sequence: CASSPSSYLDSNYGYTF.

V is TRBV28 and J is TRBJ2-5; TRBD1 might be the D (6 bases). The V gene lost 7 bases and the J gene lost 4 bases, with 16 bases spanning the gap. This CDR3 is built from 14 residues. Germline V gives CDR1 MDHEN, CDR2 SYDVKM. The CDR3 is CASNPTTGGETQYF. The CDR3 coding sequence is TGTGCCAGCAACCCGACGACAGGAGGAGAGACCCAGTACTTC.

The rearrangement joins TRBV13 to TRBJ2-1; 10 bases map to TRBD2. Germline CDR1 PRHDT, CDR2 FYEKMQ (reference sequence). J was trimmed by 9 bases and V by 3 bases; bases with no gene match: 5. This CDR3 is built from 14 residues. This CDR3 is CASSFISGGTEQFF. The CDR3 bases are TGTGCCAGCAGCTTTATTAGCGGGGGGACTGAGCAGTTCTTC.

The table lists this clone with a count of one. The chain carries TRBV6-6 and TRBJ2-1; 9 positions match TRBD1. Germline lookup yields CDR1 MNHNY and CDR2 SVGAGI (reference sequence). The V segment lost 8 bases and the J segment 8 bases; nucleotides outside the gene matches: 13. This CDR3 has 15 residues. The CDR3 nucleotides are TGTGCCAGCTCCCTGACCGGGACAGGGATAGATGAGCAGTTCTTC. It codes for CASSLTGTGIDEQFF.

This chain joins TRBV28 and TRBJ1-2, with D uncertain. Trimming cost V 4 bases and J 8 bases, with 11 bases left between them. Germline V gene data show CDR1 as MDHEN and CDR2 as SYDVKM. The CDR3 contains 12 residues. CDR3 DNA sequence: TGTGCCAGCAGTTCTTATTCTTTCGGCTACACCTTC. Translated: CASSSYSFGYTF.

The chain joins TRBV7-2 to TRBJ2-2; D possibly corresponds to TRBD1 (6 bases). This CDR3 has 13 residues. From germline, CDR1 is SGHTA and CDR2 FQGNSA. Trimming removed 5 bases at V and 7 bases at J, with 11 bases between. Here the CDR3 reads CASSLQGIGELFF. The CDR3 DNA reads as TGTGCCAGCAGCCTACAGGGAATCGGGGAGCTGTTTTTT.

This chain connects TRBV5-1 to TRBJ2-7; no clear D gene. Germline assignment: CDR1 SGHRS and CDR2 YFSETQ. The CDR3 sequence is 14 residues long. V lost 2 bases, J lost 2 bases, and 11 bases lay in between. The CDR3 region is CASSFQAEAYEQYF. The CDR3 nucleotides read TGCGCCAGCAGCTTTCAGGCCGAAGCCTACGAGCAGTACTTC.

The rearrangement joins TRBV5-1 to TRBJ1-1; possible D gene TRBD1, 5 bases. The CDR3 sequence is 13 residues long. V was pared by 5 bases and J by 0 bases, with 8 bases between. Germline CDR1 and CDR2: SGHRS and YFSETQ. The CDR3 sequence is CASRKQVNTEAFF. The CDR3 DNA follows: TGCGCCAGCAGAAAACAGGTGAACACTGAAGCTTTCTTT.

The chain links TRBV9 to TRBJ1-2; 7 nucleotides line up with TRBD1. Germline V CDR1 and CDR2: SGDLS, YYNGEE. Trimming at V came to 0 bases and at J to 8 bases, leaving 13 bases not matched to a gene. The CDR3 sequence is 16 residues long. The DNA of the CDR3 is TGTGCCAGCAGCGTAGATCCCCTAGGGGGCTTGGGGGGCTACACCTTC. This gives the protein CASSVDPLGGLGGYTF. The full variable domain, completed using reference TRBV9 and TRBJ1-2, is DSGVTQTPKHLITATGQRVTLRCSPRSGDLSVYWYQQSLDQGLQFLIQYYNGEERAKGNILERFSAQQFPDLHSELNLSSLELGDSALYFCASSVDPLGGLGGYTFGSGTRLTVV.

The table lists this clone with a count of one. The rearrangement joins TRBV5-4 to TRBJ1-2; TRBD1 matches at 9 bases. V lost 8 bases to trimming and J lost 8 bases; unmatched junction nucleotides: 7. The CDR3 totals 12 residues. Germline assignment: CDR1 SGHNT and CDR2 YYREEE (reference sequence). The CDR3 region is CASTDRGSGYTF. CDR3 DNA sequence: TGTGCCAGTACGGACAGGGGTAGCGGCTACACCTTC. Based on the CDR3 plus reference TRBV5-4 and TRBJ1-2, the full variable domain is ETGVTQSPTHLIKTRGQQVTLRCSSQSGHNTVSWYQQALGQGPQFIFQYYREEENGRGNFPPRFSGLQFPNYSSELNVNALELDDSALYLCASTDRGSGYTFGSGTRLTVV.

The chain combines TRBV24-1 with TRBJ2-1; TRBD2 agrees at 11 bases. J lost 7 bases, V lost 6 bases, and 7 bases had no gene match. Germline V gene data show CDR1 as KGHDR and CDR2 as SFDVKD. CDR3 length: 15 residues. CDR3 DNA sequence: TGTGCCACCAGTCTGGCTAGCGGGGGGTTGAATGAGCAGTTCTTC. Translating it yields CATSLASGGLNEQFF.

The chain carries TRBV10-2 and TRBJ2-3; 8 nucleotides agree with TRBD2. The CDR3 totals 15 residues. The ends lost 8 bases at V and 2 bases at J; junction bases unmatched: 9. Germline lookup yields CDR1 WSHSY and CDR2 SAAADI. The DNA for the CDR3 is TGCGCCAGCGGGGAGCGGGGGACGTCCACAGATACGCAGTATTTT. It encodes CASGERGTSTDTQYF.

The chain links TRBV3-1 (or the pseudogene TRBV3-2) to TRBJ2-3; 7 nucleotides align to TRBD2. Germline values: CDR1 LGHDT, CDR2 YNNKEL (reference sequence). J gave up 0 bases and V 7 bases, and 7 bases lay outside the gene matches. CDR3 size: 15 residues. The CDR3 loop is CASNPGGGSTDTQYF. The CDR3 DNA is TGTGCCAGCAACCCTGGGGGGGGGAGCACAGATACGCAGTATTTT.

This chain uses TRBV7-9 with TRBJ2-3; 9 bases line up with TRBD2. Looked up from germline, CDR1 is SEHNR and CDR2 is FQNEAQ (reference sequence). CDR3 length equals 16 residues. V dropped 4 bases and J dropped 1; count of bases not matched to a gene: 6. The CDR3 loop is CASSYGASGGTDTQYF. CDR3 DNA: TGTGCCAGCAGCTATGGGGCTAGCGGGGGCACAGATACGCAGTATTTT.

J is TRBJ2-1 and V is TRBV29-1; 7 positions agree with TRBD1. V lost 3 bases, J lost 7 bases, and 12 bases stayed unmatched. The germline gives CDR1 SQVTM, CDR2 ANQGSEA. The length of the CDR3 is 15 residues. The CDR3 nucleotides read TGCAGCGTTGATGGTCTTCAGGGGGTTGTGAATGAGCAGTTCTTC. Amino acids: CSVDGLQGVVNEQFF.

V is TRBV6-1 and J is TRBJ1-2; TRBD1 is a possible D gene (5 bases). V lost 2 bases and J 8 bases, leaving 15 bases between the germline ends. The CDR3 has 14 residues. Germline V lookup: CDR1 MNHNS, CDR2 SASEGT. DNA of the CDR3: TGTGCCAGCAGTGAACGCACAGGTGCATACGGCTACACCTTC. It encodes CASSERTGAYGYTF.

The rearrangement links TRBV2 to TRBJ2-7; D gene ambiguous. V was trimmed by 5 bases and J by 4 bases, leaving 6 bases between them. From germline, CDR1 is SNHLY and CDR2 FYNNEI. There are 11 residues in the CDR3. The CDR3 loop is CASSPRYEQYF. The CDR3, as DNA: TGTGCCAGCAGTCCTCGTTACGAGCAGTACTTC.

The gene calls are TRBV28 and TRBJ2-7, with D maybe TRBD2 (6 bases). The CDR3 consists of 15 residues. Trimming left V 11 bases short and J 2 bases short, with 22 bases between. Germline CDR1 is MDHEN and CDR2 is SYDVKM. CDR3 sequence: CAVKGGEAQTYEQYF. In DNA, the CDR3 is TGTGCCGTGAAAGGCGGGGAGGCGCAAACCTACGAGCAGTACTTC.

The V and J genes are TRBV4-2 and TRBJ2-1; D may be TRBD2 (7 bases). This CDR3 region has 16 residues. Germline assignment: CDR1 LGHNA and CDR2 YNFKEQ. V lost 0 bases and J 8 bases, leaving 17 bases between the germline ends. Here the CDR3 DNA reads TGTGCCAGCAGCCAAGATCTAAGGGGGGGGAAGGATGAGCAGTTCTTC. Translating it yields CASSQDLRGGKDEQFF.

The chain couples TRBV4-3 to TRBJ1-1, with 8 nucleotides matching TRBD1. CDR3 length: 14 amino acids. V trimming: 3 bases; J trimming: 7 bases; junction bases outside the gene matches: 7. The V gene's germline CDR1 is LGHNA and CDR2 YSLEER. The chain's CDR3 is CASSHTGGLVEAFF. The CDR3 bases are TGCGCCAGCAGCCATACAGGGGGGCTCGTTGAAGCTTTCTTT.

This rearrangement joins TRBV6-5 to TRBJ2-5; no reliable D call. Trimming shortened V by 5 bases and J by 5 bases, and 15 bases separated the two germline ends. Germline V gene data show CDR1 as MNHEY and CDR2 as SVGAGI. The CDR3 is 14 residues long. The CDR3 DNA reads as TGTGCCAGCAGTCCCAACAGTTGGGCGGAGACCCAGTACTTC. Its translation is CASSPNSWAETQYF.

The chain links TRBV11-2 to TRBJ2-7; D perhaps matches TRBD1 (5 bases). CDR1 SGHAT and CDR2 FQNNGV come from the germline V gene. V lost 0 bases and J lost 4, with 10 bases in between. This CDR3 has 14 amino acids. DNA of the CDR3: TGTGCCAGCAGCTTAGATAGACAGCTTTACGAGCAGTACTTC. Its protein product is CASSLDRQLYEQYF.

The V and J genes are TRBV6-1 and TRBJ1-2, with a weak D call TRBD1 (6 bases). The CDR3 has 18 amino acids. Germline V gives CDR1 MNHNS, CDR2 SASEGT. Trimming removed 0 bases from V and 6 bases from J, with 23 bases in between. Written as DNA, the CDR3 is TGTGCCAGCAGTGAAGCCGGTTCAGGGGCCCCGGCCCTCCATGGCTACACCTTC. Translating it yields CASSEAGSGAPALHGYTF.